The next 13 T cell receptor beta chains were all read from a single sample in a study of PD-1 blockade in classical Hodgkin lymphoma. Relapse after autologous stem cell transplantation occurred in every patient, and brentuximab vedotin exposure varied. Assay used: immunoSEQ multiplex PCR; TCRdb lists only in-frame clones, some missing. This sample carries around 65,000 clones, 75% to 90% of them seen once, and the ten largest clones take over 14%. Sequenced here: peripheral blood mononuclear cells (PBMCs), sampled at baseline. Every receptor here comes from a human donor with classical Hodgkin lymphoma.

The rearrangement links TRBV6-5 to TRBJ1-3; 7 bases match TRBD1. This CDR3 is 15 amino acids long. J was trimmed by 4 bases and V by 0 bases; bases with no gene match: 3. The germline V gene has CDR1 MNHEY and CDR2 SVGAGI. The CDR3 reads CASSYSRQGGNTIYF. The DNA of the CDR3 is TGTGCCAGCAGTTACTCCCGACAGGGAGGAAACACCATATATTTT.

This clone showed up just once. V and J are TRBV10-3 and TRBJ2-7, with unresolved D. V lost 2 bases and J lost 6, with 5 bases in between. CDR1 is ENHRY and CDR2 is SYGVKD in the germline V gene. The CDR3 covers 11 residues. CDR3 coding DNA: TGTGCCATCAGTGAGGGTCTCGAGCAGTACTTC. Residues: CAISEGLEQYF.

The V gene is TRBV6-5, the J gene TRBJ2-7; possibly TRBD1 for D (6 bases). In germline, CDR1 is MNHEY, CDR2 SVGAGI. V lost 8 bases to trimming and J lost 1 base, with 15 bases between them. The CDR3 covers 14 residues. This CDR3 is CASRRTVASYEQYF. The CDR3 DNA follows: TGTGCCAGCCGAAGGACAGTCGCGTCCTACGAGCAGTACTTC.

V gene TRBV5-1 combines with J gene TRBJ1-1; D call uncertain. Germline V lookup: CDR1 SGHRS, CDR2 YFSETQ. This CDR3 has 13 residues. V lost 1 base and J 5 bases, leaving 9 bases between the germline ends. The CDR3 nucleotides read TGCGCCAGCAGCTTGACAACCTCGACTGAAGCTTTCTTT. Amino acid sequence: CASSLTTSTEAFF.

The chain uses TRBV7-8 and TRBJ2-7; a weak D match, TRBD2 (6 bases). Germline-derived CDR1 and CDR2 are SGHVS and FQNEAQ. V was trimmed by 4 bases and J by 0 bases, leaving 16 bases between them. This CDR3 comprises 16 residues. As DNA, the CDR3 is TGTGCCAGCAGCTCAACCGGGACTTACAGCTCCTACGAGCAGTACTTC. Translating it yields CASSSTGTYSSYEQYF.

J is TRBJ1-2 and V is TRBV14; no firm D call. Per germline, CDR1 SGHDN and CDR2 FVKESK. This CDR3 is built from 15 residues. The V end lost 4 bases, the J end lost 3 bases, and 15 bases lay between the germline ends. CDR3: CASSPREAGDYGYTF. DNA for the CDR3: TGTGCCAGCAGCCCCCGAGAAGCAGGAGACTATGGCTACACCTTC.

This clone was detected a few times. The chain combines TRBV9 with TRBJ2-5; a weak D match, TRBD1 (6 bases). Germline V lookup: CDR1 SGDLS, CDR2 YYNGEE. With 4 bases removed from V and 1 base from J, the gap between germline ends came to 14 bases. The CDR3 runs 15 residues. The CDR3: CASSPQGVSQETQYF. CDR3 in DNA: TGTGCCAGCAGCCCACAGGGAGTAAGCCAAGAGACCCAGTACTTC.

J is TRBJ2-2 and V is TRBV6-1; D gene unclear. The V gene lost 8 bases and the J gene lost 3 bases, with 7 bases spanning the gap. CDR3 size: 12 residues. Germline V gene data show CDR1 as MNHNS and CDR2 as SASEGT. The CDR3 nucleotides read TGTGCCAGCGAACGCGACACCGGGGAGCTGTTTTTT. Amino acids: CASERDTGELFF.

The chain couples TRBV2 to TRBJ1-4; 7 bases match TRBD1. CDR1 SNHLY and CDR2 FYNNEI come from the germline V gene. Trimming at V came to 10 bases and at J to 3 bases, leaving 11 bases not matched to a gene. The CDR3 has 15 residues. The CDR3 region is CAIFLFQGANEKLFF. CDR3 sequence (DNA): TGTGCCATCTTCCTCTTCCAGGGGGCTAATGAAAAACTGTTTTTT.

The chain employs TRBV5-1 and TRBJ2-1; possibly TRBD2 for D (5 bases). In germline, CDR1 is SGHRS, CDR2 YFSETQ. The CDR3 extends over 16 amino acids. The V end lost 3 bases, the J end lost 1 base, and 14 bases lay between the germline ends. In DNA, the CDR3 is TGCGCCAGCAGCTGGGGTAATGGGGAGTCCTACAATGAGCAGTTCTTC. It translates to CASSWGNGESYNEQFF.

The chain carries TRBV11-2 and TRBJ1-2; unclear D gene. In germline, CDR1 is SGHAT, CDR2 FQNNGV. Trimming stripped 1 base from V and 2 bases from J, with 8 bases between. CDR3 length: 14 residues. The CDR3 DNA reads as TGTGCCAGCAGCTTAGTAGTTGCGAACTATGGCTACACCTTC. Its protein is CASSLVVANYGYTF. The full variable domain, completed using reference TRBV11-2 and TRBJ1-2, is EAGVAQSPRYKIIEKRQSVAFWCNPISGHATLYWYQQILGQGPKLLIQFQNNGVVDDSQLPKDRFSAERLKGVDSTLKIQPAKLEDSAVYLCASSLVVANYGYTFGSGTRLTVV.

The chain joins TRBV6-1 to TRBJ2-1; D possibly matches TRBD1 or TRBD2 (5 bases each). Trimming took off 7 bases at V and 4 bases at J, with 14 bases between the two ends. Germline V gene sequence: CDR1 MNHNS, CDR2 SASEGT. This CDR3 is 14 amino acids long. CDR3 in amino acids: CASNPGHLYNEQFF. The CDR3 DNA reads TGTGCCAGCAATCCGGGGCACCTTTACAATGAGCAGTTCTTC.

Concerning this clone: Other DNA sequences in this specimen translate into the identical CDR3. This rearrangement joins TRBV4-1 to TRBJ1-3; D not certain. The V end was cut by 5 bases, the J end by 1 base, with 18 bases between. The CDR3 has 17 residues. Germline V gives CDR1 MGHRA, CDR2 YSYEKL. The CDR3 loop reads CASSAGRGLGSGNTIYF. For the CDR3, the DNA is TGCGCCAGCAGCGCAGGTCGGGGTCTGGGTTCTGGAAACACCATATATTTT.